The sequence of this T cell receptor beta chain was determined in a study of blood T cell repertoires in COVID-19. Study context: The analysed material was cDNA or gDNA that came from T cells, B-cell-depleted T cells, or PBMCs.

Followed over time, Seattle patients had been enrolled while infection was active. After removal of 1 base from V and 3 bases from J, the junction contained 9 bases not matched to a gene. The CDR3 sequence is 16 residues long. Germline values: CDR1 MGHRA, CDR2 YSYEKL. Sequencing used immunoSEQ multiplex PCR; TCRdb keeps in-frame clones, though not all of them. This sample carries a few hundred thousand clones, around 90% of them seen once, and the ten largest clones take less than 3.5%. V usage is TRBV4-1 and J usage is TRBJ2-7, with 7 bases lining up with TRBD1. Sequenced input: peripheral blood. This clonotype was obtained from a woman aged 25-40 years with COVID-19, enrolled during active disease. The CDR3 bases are TGCGCCAGCAGCCAAGCTATTTTAACAGGGGACTACGAGCAGTACTTC. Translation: CASSQAILTGDYEQYF.